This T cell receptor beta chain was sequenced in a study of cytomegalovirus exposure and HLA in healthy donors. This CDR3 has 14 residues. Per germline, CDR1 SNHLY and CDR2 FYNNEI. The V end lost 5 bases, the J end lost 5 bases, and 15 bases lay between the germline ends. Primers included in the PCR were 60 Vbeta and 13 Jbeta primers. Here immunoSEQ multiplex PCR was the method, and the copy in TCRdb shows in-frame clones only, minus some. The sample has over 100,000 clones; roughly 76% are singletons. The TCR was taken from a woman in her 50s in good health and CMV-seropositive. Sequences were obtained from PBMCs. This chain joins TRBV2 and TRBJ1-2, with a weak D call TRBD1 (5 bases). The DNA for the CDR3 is TGTGCCAGCAGTAACGCAGGGTTAGAATATGGCTACACCTTC. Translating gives CASSNAGLEYGYTF.